The 7 T cell receptor beta chains given below trace back to one sample, sequenced in a study of blood T cells in healthy people across ages. Primed by a sample-barcoded 5' primer and a J-beta primer mix, a second PCR proceeded for about 7 to 12 cycles. TCRdb re-called the 5' RACE reads through MiXCR, storing one row per CDR3 protein. This table holds hundreds of thousands of distinct CDR3 sequences, 52% found once. The sequencing sample was made of blood. All receptors come from a woman of 80 years or more in good health.

This sequence joins TRBV20-1 and TRBJ1-6; TRBD1 aligns across 10 bases. Germline values: CDR1 DFQATT, CDR2 SNEGSKA (reference sequence). The CDR3 totals 15 residues. Trimming removed 0 bases from V and 8 bases from J; junction bases left unmatched: 4. The CDR3 region is CSARDGTGAYSPLHF. For the CDR3, the DNA is TGCAGTGCTAGAGATGGGACAGGGGCTTATTCACCCCTCCACTTT.

This clonotype turned up a few times. The chain is built from TRBV6-6 and TRBJ2-1, with TRBD1 matching 7 bases. CDR3 size: 15 residues. Germline V CDR1 and CDR2: MNHNY, SVGAGI (reference sequence). The V and J ends lost 4 bases and 3 bases, in that order; junction bases with no gene match: 6. This CDR3 reads CASSFSAGGYNEQFF. As DNA, the CDR3 is TGTGCCAGCAGTTTTTCGGCAGGGGGCTACAATGAGCAGTTCTTC.

This clonotype was observed a single time. The rearrangement links TRBV6-5 to TRBJ1-2; no firm D call. With 4 bases removed from V and 4 bases from J, the gap between germline ends came to 10 bases. Germline-derived CDR1 and CDR2 are MNHEY and SVGAGI. The CDR3 is 13 residues long. CDR3: CASSFPQGYGYTF. In nucleotides, the CDR3 is TGTGCCAGCAGTTTTCCACAAGGCTATGGCTACACCTTC.

This chain connects TRBV7-3 to TRBJ2-2, with D possibly matching TRBD2 (6 bases). Trimming cost V 6 bases and J 0 bases, with 8 bases left between them. CDR3 length: 14 residues. Germline V gene sequence: CDR1 SGHTA, CDR2 FQGTGA. The CDR3: CASRAGSNTGELFF. As DNA, the CDR3 is TGTGCCAGCAGAGCGGGCTCGAACACCGGGGAGCTGTTTTTT.

This clonotype was seen many times. The genes are TRBV7-9 and TRBJ2-1, with TRBD2 matching over 11 bases. Germline CDR1 reads SEHNR; CDR2 reads FQNEAQ (reference sequence). V gave up 6 bases and J gave up 5 bases; unmatched junction bases: 6. The CDR3 extends over 15 amino acids. CDR3 bases: TGTGCCAGCAGTCCACTAGCGGGAGTTGACAATGAGCAGTTCTTC. It translates to CASSPLAGVDNEQFF. The entire variable domain, with the rest obtained from reference TRBV7-9 and TRBJ2-1, is as follows: DTGVSQNPRHKITKRGQNVTFRCDPISEHNRLYWYRQTLGQGPEFLTYFQNEAQLEKSRLLSDRFSAERPKGSFSTLEIQRTEQGDSAMYLCASSPLAGVDNEQFFGPGTRLTVL.

V gene TRBV20-1 combines with J gene TRBJ1-2; D remains ambiguous. Per germline, CDR1 DFQATT and CDR2 SNEGSKA (reference sequence). The CDR3 covers 12 residues. Trimming took off 5 bases at V and 6 bases at J, with 13 bases between the two ends. CDR3 protein: CSAPFPRDGYTF. DNA of the CDR3: TGCAGTGCTCCCTTCCCTAGGGATGGCTACACCTTC.

This clonotype showed up just once. This rearrangement joins TRBV29-1 to TRBJ2-5; D may correspond to TRBD1 or TRBD2 (7 bases each). The CDR3 is 14 residues long. Germline loops: CDR1 SQVTM, CDR2 ANQGSEA. V was clipped by 7 bases and J by 4 bases, with 19 bases between them. The CDR3 here is CSASDRSGVETQYF. As DNA, the CDR3 is TGCAGCGCATCGGACAGGAGCGGGGTAGAGACCCAGTACTTC.